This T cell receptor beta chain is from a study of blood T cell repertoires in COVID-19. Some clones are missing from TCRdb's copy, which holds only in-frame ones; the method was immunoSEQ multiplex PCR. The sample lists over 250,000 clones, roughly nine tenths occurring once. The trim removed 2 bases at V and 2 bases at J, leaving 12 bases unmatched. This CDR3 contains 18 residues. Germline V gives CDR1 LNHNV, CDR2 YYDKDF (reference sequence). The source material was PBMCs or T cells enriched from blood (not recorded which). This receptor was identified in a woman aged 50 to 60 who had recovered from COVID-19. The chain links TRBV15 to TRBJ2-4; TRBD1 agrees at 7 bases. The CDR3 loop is CATSRITDRVGTKNIQYF. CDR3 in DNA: TGTGCCACCAGCAGAATAACCGACAGGGTCGGAACCAAAAACATTCAGTACTTC.